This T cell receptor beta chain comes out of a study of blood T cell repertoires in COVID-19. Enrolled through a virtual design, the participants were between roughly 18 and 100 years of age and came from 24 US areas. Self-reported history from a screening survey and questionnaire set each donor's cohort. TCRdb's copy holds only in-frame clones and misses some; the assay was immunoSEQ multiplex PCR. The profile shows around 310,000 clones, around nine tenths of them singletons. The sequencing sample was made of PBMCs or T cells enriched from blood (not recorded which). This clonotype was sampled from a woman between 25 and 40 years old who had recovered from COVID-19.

This CDR3 reads CASSPSMARENQPQHF. CDR3 DNA: TGTGCCAGCTCACCCTCAATGGCCAGGGAAAATCAGCCCCAGCATTTT. The rearrangement links TRBV18 to TRBJ1-5; D perhaps matches TRBD1 (5 bases). The V end was cut by 3 bases, the J end by 4 bases, with 16 bases between. CDR1 is KGHSH and CDR2 is LQKENI in the germline V gene. The CDR3 length is 16 residues.